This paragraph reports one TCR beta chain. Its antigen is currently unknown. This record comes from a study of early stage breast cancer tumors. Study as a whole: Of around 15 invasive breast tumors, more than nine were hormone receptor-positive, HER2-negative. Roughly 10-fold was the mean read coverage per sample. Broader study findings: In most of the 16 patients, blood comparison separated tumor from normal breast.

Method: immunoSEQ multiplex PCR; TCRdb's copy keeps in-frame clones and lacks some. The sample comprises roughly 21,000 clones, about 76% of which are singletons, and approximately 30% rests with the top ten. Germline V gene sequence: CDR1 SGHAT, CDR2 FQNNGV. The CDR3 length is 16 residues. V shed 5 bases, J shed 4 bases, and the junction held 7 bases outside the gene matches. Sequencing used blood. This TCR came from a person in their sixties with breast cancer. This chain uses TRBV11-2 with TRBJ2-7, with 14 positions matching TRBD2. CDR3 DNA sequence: TGTGCCAGCAGCCTTCGAGGGACTAGCGGGAGTTACGAGCAGTACTTC. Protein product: CASSLRGTSGSYEQYF. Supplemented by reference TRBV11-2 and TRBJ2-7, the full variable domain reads EAGVAQSPRYKIIEKRQSVAFWCNPISGHATLYWYQQILGQGPKLLIQFQNNGVVDDSQLPKDRFSAERLKGVDSTLKIQPAKLEDSAVYLCASSLRGTSGSYEQYFGPGTRLTVT.